These T cell receptor beta chains were read from a single sample in a study of blood T cell repertoires in COVID-19. The repertoire was sequenced with immunoSEQ multiplex PCR; TCRdb's copy has only in-frame clones and lacks some. Counted here are approximately 230,000 clones, approximately 80% occurring once; the ten biggest clones make up around 8.9%. Sequencing was carried out using peripheral blood. Every receptor here comes from a man older than 75 with acute or convalescent COVID-19. The CDR3 runs from the conserved cysteine through the conserved F or W. The order of the fields is J gene, V gene, D gene, clone size, CDR3 protein, CDR3 DNA. The D gene is left open where the match is weak. For some rows the clone size is stated as once, few or many, or as a class when expanded; others skip it.

TRBJ2-2,TRBV15,TRBD2,.,CATSRGGLAGVRAGELFF,TGTGCCACCAGCAGAGGAGGACTAGCGGGAGTACGGGCCGGGGAGCTGTTTTTT
TRBJ2-7,TRBV27,TRBD2,.,CASSYREGLAFPYEQYF,TGTGCCAGCAGTTATAGGGAGGGACTAGCGTTCCCCTACGAGCAGTACTTC
TRBJ1-3,TRBV29-1,.,.,CSVEPSGISGNTIYF,TGCAGCGTTGAACCGTCAGGGATCTCTGGAAACACCATATATTTT
TRBJ2-7,TRBV6-1,TRBD1,.,CASSEQDRVEQYF,TGTGCCAGCAGTGAACAGGACAGGGTCGAGCAGTACTTC
TRBJ1-4,TRBV4-2,TRBD1,.,CASSQEGQVNEKLFF,TGTGCCAGCAGCCAGGAGGGACAGGTGAATGAAAAACTGTTTTTT
TRBJ1-2,TRBV20-1,.,.,CILKGNYGYTF,TGCATCTTGAAGGGGAACTATGGCTACACCTTC
TRBJ1-4,TRBV18,.,.,CASSPSRVPTNEKLFF,TGTGCCAGCTCACCGTCCCGGGTGCCAACTAATGAAAAACTGTTTTTT
TRBJ2-3,TRBV7-2,.,.,CASSLRGAGTDTQYF,TGTGCCAGCAGCTTAAGAGGCGCCGGCACAGATACGCAGTATTTT
TRBJ1-5,TRBV5-1,.,.,CASSLAWTVYSNQPQHF,TGCGCCAGCAGCTTGGCTTGGACTGTCTATAGCAATCAGCCCCAGCATTTT
TRBJ2-7,TRBV11-2,TRBD1,.,CASSLKPGQPSYEQYF,TGTGCCAGCAGCCTAAAACCGGGACAGCCATCCTACGAGCAGTACTTC
TRBJ2-7,TRBV28,TRBD1,.,CASSGTGGLSYEQYF,TGTGCCAGCAGCGGCACAGGGGGCCTCTCCTACGAGCAGTACTTC
TRBJ2-3,TRBV19,.,.,CASSIVRGDTQYF,TGTGCCAGTAGTATAGTGCGGGGAGATACGCAGTATTTT
TRBJ1-1,TRBV6-4,.,.,CASSDSWRGEAFF,TGTGCCAGCAGTGACTCTTGGAGGGGTGAAGCTTTCTTT
TRBJ2-7,TRBV4-1,TRBD1,.,CASSRAGTGDHEQYF,TGCGCCAGCAGCCGAGCCGGGACAGGGGACCACGAGCAGTACTTC
TRBJ2-7,TRBV2,.,.,CASSEDYEQYF,TGTGCCAGCAGCGAGGACTACGAGCAGTACTTC
TRBJ1-1,TRBV12-3/TRBV12-4,.,.,CASSSRGYAEAFF,TGTGCCAGCAGTTCCAGGGGCTATGCTGAAGCTTTCTTT
TRBJ2-2,TRBV29-1,TRBD1,once,CSADRGLNTGELFF,TGCAGCGCCGACAGGGGTCTTAACACCGGGGAGCTGTTTTTT
TRBJ1-2,TRBV6-6,TRBD1,.,CASKRDREVNYGYTF,TGTGCCAGCAAACGGGACAGGGAAGTTAACTATGGCTACACCTTC
TRBJ1-1,TRBV2,TRBD1,.,CASTAGGNTEAFF,TGTGCCAGCACGGCAGGGGGGAACACTGAAGCTTTCTTT
TRBJ1-5,TRBV5-4,.,few,CASSAGLDQPQHF,TGTGCCAGCAGTGCAGGATTAGATCAGCCCCAGCATTTT
TRBJ1-1,TRBV29-1,.,.,CSVAVQGSNTEAFF,TGCAGCGTTGCCGTCCAGGGTTCGAACACTGAAGCTTTCTTT
TRBJ1-1,TRBV7-9,.,.,CASSFGSNMNTEAFF,TGTGCCAGCAGCTTCGGGTCAAATATGAACACTGAAGCTTTCTTT
TRBJ1-4,TRBV18,TRBD1,.,CASSPPPGQPNEKLFF,TGTGCCAGCTCACCACCGCCGGGACAGCCTAATGAAAAACTGTTTTTT
TRBJ1-6,TRBV27,.,.,CASSLSRSSYNSPLHF,TGTGCCAGCAGTTTATCGCGCTCCTCCTATAATTCACCCCTCCACTTT
TRBJ1-1,TRBV2,.,.,CASSGRRNTEAFF,TGTGCCAGCAGTGGTCGGAGGAACACTGAAGCTTTCTTT
TRBJ2-3,TRBV29-1,.,.,CSVGGGFFTDTQYF,TGCAGCGTTGGAGGGGGATTTTTCACAGATACGCAGTATTTT
TRBJ1-2,TRBV7-9,.,.,CASSLALGAAYGYTF,TGTGCCAGCAGCTTAGCGCTGGGGGCTGCCTATGGCTACACCTTC
TRBJ2-2,TRBV9,TRBD2,.,CASSVEGLAGARELFF,TGTGCCAGCAGCGTAGAGGGACTAGCGGGAGCCAGGGAGCTGTTTTTT
TRBJ1-5,TRBV19,.,.,CASSLLRESGNQPQHF,TGTGCCAGTAGTTTACTCAGGGAATCGGGCAATCAGCCCCAGCATTTT
TRBJ1-2,TRBV24-1,.,few,CATSDFAGGRYGYTF,TGTGCCACCAGTGATTTCGCCGGGGGTCGGTATGGCTACACCTTC
TRBJ2-2,TRBV19,.,.,CASSIGRVGGELFF,TGTGCCAGTAGTATTGGCAGGGTTGGCGGGGAGCTGTTTTTT
TRBJ2-3,TRBV2,.,.,CASSYRDTQYF,TGTGCCAGCAGCTACAGAGATACGCAGTATTTT
TRBJ1-6,TRBV3-1/TRBV3-2,.,once,CASSQGAPGNSPLHF,TGTGCCAGCAGCCAAGGGGCCCCGGGAAACTCACCCCTCCACTTT
TRBJ1-5,TRBV30,.,.,CAWSPRSGGYSNQPQHF,TGTGCCTGGAGTCCACGGTCGGGTGGATATAGCAATCAGCCCCAGCATTTT
TRBJ2-4,TRBV2,.,few,CASSERDIQYF,TGTGCCAGCAGTGAACGGGACATTCAGTACTTC
TRBJ2-5,TRBV11-2,.,many,CASSLRRGGGTQYF,TGTGCCAGCAGCCTACGGAGGGGGGGCGGGACCCAGTACTTC
TRBJ2-3,TRBV3-1/TRBV3-2,TRBD1,.,CASSPTGTGARDTQYF,TGTGCCAGCAGCCCCACCGGGACAGGGGCAAGAGATACGCAGTATTTT
TRBJ2-1,TRBV9,TRBD2,.,CASSVGTSGLGTYNEQFF,TGTGCCAGCAGCGTGGGGACTAGCGGGCTTGGCACCTACAATGAGCAGTTCTTC
TRBJ1-1,TRBV5-1,TRBD1,.,CASSRTGTGYTEAFF,TGCGCCAGCAGCAGGACCGGGACAGGCTACACTGAAGCTTTCTTT
TRBJ1-6,TRBV11-2,TRBD1,.,CASSPSGQANSPLHF,TGTGCCAGCAGCCCTTCCGGACAGGCGAATTCACCCCTCCACTTT
TRBJ2-7,TRBV12-3/TRBV12-4,.,.,CASSSTVAYEQYF,TGTGCCAGCAGTTCGACAGTAGCCTACGAGCAGTACTTC
TRBJ2-7,TRBV6-6,.,.,CASSYGAGPPYEQYF,TGTGCCAGCAGTTACGGGGCAGGGCCCCCCTACGAGCAGTACTTC
TRBJ1-3,TRBV19,.,once,CASSINGPSSGNTIYF,TGTGCCAGTAGTATTAACGGTCCGAGCTCTGGAAACACCATATATTTT